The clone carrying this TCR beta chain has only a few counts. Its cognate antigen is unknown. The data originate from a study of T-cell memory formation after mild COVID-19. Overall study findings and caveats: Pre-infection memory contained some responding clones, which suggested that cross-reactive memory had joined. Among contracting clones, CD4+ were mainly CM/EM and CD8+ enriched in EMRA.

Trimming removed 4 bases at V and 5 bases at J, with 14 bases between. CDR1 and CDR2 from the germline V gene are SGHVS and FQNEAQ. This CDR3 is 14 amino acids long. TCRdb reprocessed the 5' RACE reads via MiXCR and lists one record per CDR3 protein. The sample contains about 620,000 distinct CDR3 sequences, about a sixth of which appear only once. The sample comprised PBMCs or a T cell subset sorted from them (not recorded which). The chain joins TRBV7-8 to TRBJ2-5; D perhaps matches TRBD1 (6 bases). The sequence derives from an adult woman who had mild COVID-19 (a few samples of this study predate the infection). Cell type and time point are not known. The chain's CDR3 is CASSSRDIWETQYF. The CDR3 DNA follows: TGTGCCAGCAGCTCAAGGGACATCTGGGAGACCCAGTACTTC.